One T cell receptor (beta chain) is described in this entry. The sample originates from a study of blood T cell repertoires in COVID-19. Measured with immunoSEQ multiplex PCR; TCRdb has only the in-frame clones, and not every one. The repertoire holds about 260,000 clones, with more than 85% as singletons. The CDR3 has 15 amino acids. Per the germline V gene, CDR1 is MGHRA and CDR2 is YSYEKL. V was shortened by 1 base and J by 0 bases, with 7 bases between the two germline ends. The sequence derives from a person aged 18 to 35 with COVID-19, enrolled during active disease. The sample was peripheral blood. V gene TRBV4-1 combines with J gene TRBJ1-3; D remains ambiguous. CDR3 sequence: CASSQVRSSGNTIYF. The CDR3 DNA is TGCGCCAGCAGCCAAGTGCGGAGCTCTGGAAACACCATATATTTT.